Described below is a single T cell receptor beta chain sequence and its context. Sequence at one end of the junction differs from germline and may be a read error. This CDR3 is also generated by other DNA sequences in the sample. The sample is drawn from a study of blood T cell repertoires in COVID-19. About the research overall: There were acute and convalescent COVID-19 samples, and they came from the United States, Italy and Spain. The analysed material was cDNA or gDNA that came from T cells, B-cell-depleted T cells, or PBMCs.

Per the germline V gene, CDR1 is LNHDA and CDR2 is SQIVND (reference sequence). CDR3 length: 17 amino acids. Only in-frame clones appear in the TCRdb table, and some are missing; sequencing was by immunoSEQ multiplex PCR. The table has about 26,000 clones, over 80% seen once; the top ten hold roughly 2.8%. Sequencing used peripheral blood. The clonotype comes from a human donor in a cohort sampled during active COVID-19. The chain carries TRBV19 and TRBJ1-1, with D possibly matching TRBD1 (6 bases). CDR3 protein: CASSPRGGGPVGTEAFF. In DNA form, the CDR3 reads TGTGCCAGTAGCCCAAGGGGCGGGGGCCCGGTCGGCACTGAAGCCTTCTTT.